This T cell receptor beta chain was recovered during a study of CD8 T cells in Susac syndrome. Notes on the study in general: As the study acknowledged, the number of individuals in its TCR sequencing and HLA analysis was relatively small.

Roughly 0.45 to 1 ug RNA was reverse transcribed with random hexamers. With immunoSEQ multiplex PCR, TCR beta CDR3 was amplified across 54 Vbeta and 13 Jbeta. TCRdb re-analysed the immunoSEQ multiplex PCR reads in MiXCR, keeping a single row per CDR3 protein. The sample shows fewer than 70,000 distinct CDR3 sequences, around 93% of them seen only once. A single count supports this clonotype. The antigen is unknown. V lost 0 bases, J lost 4 bases, and 18 bases lay in between. CDR3 length: 17 residues. Looked up from germline, CDR1 is LGHDT and CDR2 is YNNKEL (reference sequence). The V gene is TRBV3-1, the J gene TRBJ1-1, with D maybe TRBD1 (5 bases). Sequenced: CD8+ T cells from PBMCs. The TCR was taken from a human donor in good health. CDR3 protein: CASSQDDPIIGGTEAFF. CDR3 in DNA: TGTGCCAGCAGCCAAGATGACCCTATAATCGGGGGCACTGAAGCTTTCTTT.